Listed here are 28 T cell receptor beta chains from one sample, sequenced in a study of T cell changes during pregnancy in multiple sclerosis. TCRdb keeps only in-frame clones here, not all; method: immunoSEQ multiplex PCR. The repertoire has about 35,000 clones, over 85% of them found once; the top ten carry 3.5%. The source was CD8+ T cells from peripheral blood mononuclear cells, collected in the third trimester of pregnancy. These receptor sequences come from a female donor with multiple sclerosis, enrolled in a pregnancy study.

The chain carries TRBV4-3 and TRBJ2-7, with 7 bases aligning to TRBD1. Germline V lookup: CDR1 LGHNA, CDR2 YSLEER. The ends lost 0 bases at V and 2 bases at J; junction bases unmatched: 7. The CDR3 is 16 amino acids. The CDR3 protein is CASSQDRDRGAYEQYF. DNA for the CDR3: TGCGCCAGCAGCCAAGACCGGGACAGAGGAGCCTACGAGCAGTACTTC.

This chain uses TRBV7-2 with TRBJ2-7, with 10 bases matching TRBD1. CDR1 SGHTA and CDR2 FQGNSA come from the germline V gene. The CDR3 covers 16 residues. The J segment lost 4 bases and the V segment lost 2 bases, leaving 8 bases of the junction unmatched. CDR3 in amino acids: CASSLSPGQGLYEQYF. The CDR3 DNA reads as TGTGCCAGCAGCTTATCGCCGGGACAGGGGCTATACGAGCAGTACTTC. Complete variable domain (other parts from reference TRBV7-2 and TRBJ2-7): GAGVSQSPSNKVTEKGKDVELRCDPISGHTALYWYRQSLGQGLEFLIYFQGNSAPDKSGLPSDRFSAERTGGSVSTLTIQRTQQEDSAVYLCASSLSPGQGLYEQYFGPGTRLTVT.

This chain connects TRBV30 to TRBJ1-1, with D perhaps TRBD1 (5 bases). The V gene lost 4 bases and the J gene lost 3 bases, with 18 bases spanning the gap. The CDR3 has 15 residues. The V gene's germline CDR1 is GTSNPN and CDR2 SVGIG (reference sequence). The CDR3 DNA sequence: TGTGCCTGGACCCCTCCGGGATGGGGGGACACTGAAGCTTTCTTT. Residues: CAWTPPGWGDTEAFF. Using reference TRBV30 and TRBJ1-1 for the parts outside the CDR3, the full variable domain is SQTIHQWPATLVQPVGSPLSLECTVEGTSNPNLYWYRQAAGRGLQLLFYSVGIGQISSEVPQNLSASRPQDRQFILSSKKLLLSDSGFYLCAWTPPGWGDTEAFFGQGTRLTVV.

The V call is TRBV20-1, the J call TRBJ2-3, with D possibly being TRBD2 (5 bases). V lost 3 bases and J lost 8, with 9 bases in between. The CDR3 has 11 residues. CDR1 DFQATT and CDR2 SNEGSKA come from the germline V gene (reference sequence). Here the CDR3 reads CSAREDRTQYF. The CDR3 nucleotides read TGCAGTGCTAGGGAGGACCGTACGCAGTATTTT.

A single count supports this clone. V gene TRBV12-5 combines with J gene TRBJ2-1; TRBD2 matches at 7 bases. The CDR3 is made up of 16 amino acids. The trim removed 4 bases at V and 8 bases at J, leaving 14 bases unmatched. Germline V CDR1 and CDR2: LGHNT, FRNRAP. The CDR3 reads CASGSGSAEGRDEQFF. CDR3 nucleotides: TGTGCTAGTGGTTCCGGCTCCGCGGAGGGGAGGGATGAGCAGTTCTTC.

The rearrangement links TRBV11-2 to TRBJ1-6; TRBD1 is a possible D gene (5 bases). Trimming took off 1 base at V and 7 bases at J, with 14 bases between the two ends. The germline V gene has CDR1 SGHAT and CDR2 FQNNGV. The CDR3 is made up of 16 amino acids. The CDR3 DNA reads as TGTGCCAGCAGCTTAGGGTATCCGGGGGAAAATTCACCCCTCCACTTT. Encoded protein: CASSLGYPGENSPLHF.

The rearrangement links TRBV4-2 to TRBJ1-2, with D hard to call. This CDR3 has 18 residues. Trimming removed 0 bases from V and 7 bases from J, with 24 bases in between. Germline loops: CDR1 LGHNA, CDR2 YNFKEQ. The CDR3 DNA follows: TGTGCCAGCAGCCAAGATTGGTCCCCTGACGGGTACGGGTCTGGCTACACCTTC. It encodes CASSQDWSPDGYGSGYTF.

The count of this clone is one. V and J are TRBV4-2 and TRBJ1-2, with 11 bases identical to TRBD1. Trimming at V came to 4 bases and at J to 8 bases, leaving 9 bases not matched to a gene. Germline-derived CDR1 and CDR2 are LGHNA and YNFKEQ. The CDR3 runs to 15 residues. The CDR3 reads CASSREGQGGDGYTF. In DNA, the CDR3 is TGTGCCAGCAGCCGAGAGGGACAGGGGGGCGACGGCTACACCTTC.

The chain links TRBV5-1 to TRBJ2-1; 7 bases match TRBD2. The CDR3 is made up of 15 amino acids. The V and J ends lost 0 bases and 4 bases, in that order; junction bases with no gene match: 4. CDR1 is SGHRS, CDR2 YFSETQ, per germline. The CDR3 here is CASSLVAGVYNEQFF. The CDR3, as DNA: TGCGCCAGCAGCTTGGTTGCGGGAGTATACAATGAGCAGTTCTTC.

The chain links TRBV6-6 to TRBJ2-1, with a tentative D call TRBD2 (5 bases). The length of the CDR3 is 14 residues. Looked up from germline, CDR1 is MNHNY and CDR2 is SVGAGI (reference sequence). The V end was cut by 0 bases, the J end by 7 bases, with 10 bases between. CDR3 sequence: CASSYSPGLNEQFF. DNA of the CDR3: TGTGCCAGCAGTTACTCCCCGGGGTTGAATGAGCAGTTCTTC.

This chain connects TRBV7-8 to TRBJ1-1, with D possibly TRBD1 on 5 matching bases. V was pared by 2 bases and J by 6 bases, with 19 bases between. In germline, CDR1 is SGHVS, CDR2 FQNEAQ. CDR3 size: 16 residues. The CDR3 sequence is CASSLKVKGNPPEAFF. The CDR3 region has the DNA TGTGCCAGCAGCTTAAAGGTGAAGGGGAATCCACCTGAAGCTTTCTTT.

The V and J genes are TRBV9 and TRBJ2-5; 9 bases are a match to TRBD1. The CDR3 is 16 residues long. Trimming removed 6 bases from V and 5 bases from J; junction bases left unmatched: 14. Looked up from germline, CDR1 is SGDLS and CDR2 is YYNGEE. The CDR3 nucleotides read TGTGCCAGCAACACCGATCCCACAGGGGGCTGGGAGACCCAGTACTTC. Protein: CASNTDPTGGWETQYF.

This chain links TRBV27 with TRBJ1-1, with D uncertain. The CDR3 consists of 14 residues. Between the trimmed V and J ends, which lost 1 base and 1 base, there was a span of 7 bases. Per germline, CDR1 MNHEY and CDR2 SMNVEV (reference sequence). CDR3 sequence reads: CASSLYPENTEAFF. The DNA for the CDR3 is TGTGCCAGCAGTTTATACCCAGAGAACACTGAAGCTTTCTTT.

The rearrangement uses TRBV15 and TRBJ1-5; 8 bases align to TRBD1. There are 17 residues in the CDR3. Germline values: CDR1 LNHNV, CDR2 YYDKDF (reference sequence). The trim removed 0 bases at V and 3 bases at J, leaving 7 bases unmatched. This CDR3 is CATSREETGAFNQPQHF. The DNA for the CDR3 is TGTGCCACCAGCAGAGAGGAGACAGGGGCCTTCAATCAGCCCCAGCATTTT.

This chain links TRBV6-5 with TRBJ1-2; TRBD1 aligns across 8 bases. CDR3 size: 14 residues. Per germline, CDR1 MNHEY and CDR2 SVGAGI. Germline trimming cut 2 bases from V and 6 bases from J; bases unmatched to any gene: 5. In DNA, the CDR3 is TGTGCCAGCAGTTACCCGGGACAGGAGAATGGCTACACCTTC. Its protein product is CASSYPGQENGYTF.

The chain carries TRBV5-5 and TRBJ2-1; tentatively, D is TRBD2 (6 bases). V dropped 2 bases and J dropped 4 bases, with 22 bases sitting between them. In germline, CDR1 is SGHKS, CDR2 YYEKEE (reference sequence). The CDR3 is 18 amino acids. The CDR3 here is CASSLWVLGGDLYNEQFF. Written as DNA, the CDR3 is TGTGCCAGCAGCTTATGGGTTTTGGGCGGGGACCTATACAATGAGCAGTTCTTC.

This rearrangement joins TRBV27 to TRBJ2-5; D gene uncertain. CDR3 size: 13 residues. In germline, CDR1 is MNHEY, CDR2 SMNVEV (reference sequence). The V end was cut by 6 bases, the J end by 2 bases, with 10 bases between. Written as DNA, the CDR3 is TGTGCCAGCAGCCGAGTAAGACAAGAGACCCAGTACTTC. Its protein is CASSRVRQETQYF.

This rearrangement joins TRBV19 to TRBJ1-1, with D perhaps TRBD1 (6 bases). Germline values: CDR1 LNHDA, CDR2 SQIVND (reference sequence). Trimming pared 2 bases from V and 0 bases from J, leaving 7 bases between. The CDR3 totals 14 residues. CDR3 residues: CASSIQGMNTEAFF. Here the CDR3 DNA reads TGTGCCAGTAGTATACAGGGGATGAACACTGAAGCTTTCTTT.

The chain joins TRBV5-6 to TRBJ1-1, with D perhaps matching TRBD1 (5 bases). The length of the CDR3 is 14 residues. Trimming took 4 bases from V and 3 from J, leaving 13 bases between them. CDR1 is SGHDT and CDR2 is YYEEEE in the germline V gene. In DNA form, the CDR3 reads TGTGCCAGCAGCCCGTCGGGGGGGTACACTGAAGCTTTCTTT. Translating it yields CASSPSGGYTEAFF. The full variable domain, completed using reference TRBV5-6 and TRBJ1-1, is DAGVTQSPTHLIKTRGQQVTLRCSPKSGHDTVSWYQQALGQGPQFIFQYYEEEERQRGNFPDRFSGHQFPNYSSELNVNALLLGDSALYLCASSPSGGYTEAFFGQGTRLTVV.

The chain joins TRBV7-3 to TRBJ1-2; 8 bases align to TRBD1. Germline assignment: CDR1 SGHTA and CDR2 FQGTGA. The V and J ends lost 2 bases and 4 bases, in that order; junction bases with no gene match: 3. This CDR3 comprises 14 residues. This CDR3 is CASSLPGTGYGYTF. CDR3 nucleotide sequence: TGTGCCAGCAGCTTACCGGGGACAGGCTATGGCTACACCTTC. The full variable domain, rest sourced from reference TRBV7-3 and TRBJ1-2, is GAGVSQTPSNKVTEKGKYVELRCDPISGHTALYWYRQSLGQGPEFLIYFQGTGAADDSGLPNDRFFAVRPEGSVSTLKIQRTERGDSAVYLCASSLPGTGYGYTFGSGTRLTVV.

J is TRBJ1-1 and V is TRBV6-4, with 9 bases that match TRBD1. V trimming: 4 bases; J trimming: 4 bases; junction bases outside the gene matches: 7. Germline lookup yields CDR1 MRHNA and CDR2 SNTAGT. This CDR3 comprises 15 residues. DNA of the CDR3: TGTGCCAGCAGTGCGGGGGACAGGGAGGCCACTGAAGCTTTCTTT. Translating it yields CASSAGDREATEAFF.

This rearrangement joins TRBV12-5 to TRBJ2-7, with 10 nucleotides matching TRBD1. The CDR3 runs 14 residues. The germline V gene has CDR1 LGHNT and CDR2 FRNRAP. V lost 6 bases, J lost 4 bases, and 6 bases stayed unmatched. The CDR3 loop reads CASGPGTGAYEQYF. The CDR3 coding sequence is TGTGCTAGTGGACCCGGGACAGGGGCTTACGAGCAGTACTTC.

This chain joins TRBV18 and TRBJ2-5, with a tentative D call TRBD1 (6 bases). The germline V gene has CDR1 KGHSH and CDR2 LQKENI. Trimming removed 3 bases at V and 7 bases at J, with 15 bases between. This CDR3 is 14 amino acids long. This CDR3 reads CASSPDRREGTQYF. For the CDR3, the DNA is TGTGCCAGCTCACCGGACAGACGCGAGGGGACCCAGTACTTC.

The V call is TRBV9, the J call TRBJ1-1; 8 bases align to TRBD1. V lost 3 bases to trimming and J lost 5 bases; unmatched junction nucleotides: 9. CDR1 is SGDLS, CDR2 YYNGEE, per germline. The CDR3 extends over 15 amino acids. For the CDR3, the DNA is TGTGCCAGCAGCGGACCCCAGGGGGCGCGAACTGAAGCTTTCTTT. This gives the protein CASSGPQGARTEAFF.

V usage is TRBV2 and J usage is TRBJ1-1; 10 bases are shared with TRBD1. With 6 bases clipped from V and 6 bases from J, the junction kept 10 bases outside the gene matches. In germline, CDR1 is SNHLY, CDR2 FYNNEI. CDR3 length equals 15 residues. CDR3 amino acids: CASSGGVTGGPEAFF. The DNA of the CDR3 is TGTGCCAGCAGCGGAGGGGTGACAGGGGGCCCTGAAGCTTTCTTT.

The chain couples TRBV7-9 to TRBJ2-3; 7 bases fit TRBD2. Germline V lookup: CDR1 SEHNR, CDR2 FQNEAQ (reference sequence). The trim removed 3 bases at V and 2 bases at J, leaving 5 bases unmatched. This CDR3 has 15 residues. The CDR3 DNA reads TGTGCCAGCAGCTTCAAGCGGGGCCTCACAGATACGCAGTATTTT. The encoded protein is CASSFKRGLTDTQYF.

The chain combines TRBV14 with TRBJ2-6; 9 bases agree with TRBD1. V gave up 0 bases and J gave up 0 bases; unmatched junction bases: 6. The CDR3 length is 19 residues. Germline V gives CDR1 SGHDN, CDR2 FVKESK. The CDR3 DNA is TGTGCCAGCAGCCAAGAAGTTAGGACAGGGGTCTCTGGGGCCAACGTCCTGACTTTC. Its protein is CASSQEVRTGVSGANVLTF.

This chain links TRBV7-6 with TRBJ2-7; 7 nucleotides align to TRBD2. The germline CDR1 and CDR2 sequences are SGHVS and FNYEAQ. Trimming removed 0 bases from V and 2 bases from J; junction bases left unmatched: 1. The CDR3 has 14 residues. The CDR3 sequence is CASSLAGGAYEQYF. The CDR3 nucleotides are TGTGCCAGCAGCTTAGCGGGGGGGGCCTACGAGCAGTACTTC.